This T cell receptor (beta chain) was documented in a study of blood T cells in healthy people across ages (dated by TCRdb to 2013 to 2016). Background on the whole study: In model experiments, template switching captured about one uniquely barcoded TCR beta cDNA molecule for every two T cells. Age-related changes in TCR beta repertoire diversity were measured in the study by deep sequencing normalized with unique cDNA molecular identifiers. The donors were split into four age groups: young (average approximately 16 years), middle-aged (about 40), aged (62) and long-lived (about 82). Donors of different ages were randomly distributed across sequencing lanes to avoid experimental bias. For two donors (one aged 18 to 29 and one aged 80 or older), the study analyzed two additional independent replicas of 1 million unique cDNA reads from the same blood draw.

On this clonotype itself: Its antigen target is currently unknown. No base quality values were provided; no much bigger clone lies one nucleotide off.

Library construction relied on 5' RACE. Sequencer: Illumina HiSeq 2500. A second PCR of roughly 7 to 11 cycles was performed with a sample-barcoded 5' primer and a J-beta primer mix. A unique molecular identifier was introduced onto each TCR beta cDNA molecule by a template-switch 5' adaptor carrying 12 random nucleotides. At least 3 million CDR3-containing paired-end reads were obtained from each sample. First-strand cDNA synthesis was performed from all RNA using the Mint cDNA synthesis kit, with priming by a TRBC-specific oligonucleotide. All cDNA was treated with uracil-DNA glycosylase and then went through a first 18-cycle PCR with the universal primers M1SS and BC2_uni_R. The source study handled its data this way. Each sample was normalized by randomly selecting 1 million high-quality reads, each carrying a distinct molecular identifier. Instead of being binned into consensus sequences, reads with shared molecular identifiers were discarded. CDR3 identification, clonotype clustering and error correction used MiTCR with a Q25 quality threshold and the strictest error-elimination algorithm. A nonparametric unseen species model with Euler transformation was used to estimate lower-bound total TCR beta diversity. The public reads were reanalyzed by TCRdb: fastp trimming at Q25, MiXCR alignment, in-frame beta chains only. Here each entry gathers all rows of one CDR3 protein and keeps the most common genes and DNA. TCRdb, rather than the study authors, made the V and J calls. Recorded for this sample are about 1.5 million distinct CDR3 sequences; roughly 43% of them occurred a single time. Of the sample, roughly 3.7% is held by the ten largest clones.

The donors were under 40 Caucasian individuals from Russia, aged 6 to 90 years, who were systemically healthy. Each donor gave about 9.7 milliliters of peripheral blood, drawn into EDTA-treated Vacutainer tubes. Ficoll-Paque density-gradient centrifugation was used to isolate PBMCs, with at least 6 million per sample. Trizol reagent was used to extract total RNA from the PBMCs, yielding at least 5.5 micrograms per sample. Naive CD45RAhigh/CD27high T cell percentages were measured by flow cytometry on a PBMC aliquot from every donor. The investigation overall reported the following: There was a strong correlation between observed TCR beta diversity and the percentage of naive T cells measured by flow cytometry. Bulk unsorted PBMC profiling prevented conclusive comparison of naive and antigen-experienced compartments. Estimates of total diversity based on one million sequenced T cells were considered lower bounds and underestimates. Donor CMV infection status was unknown, potentially confounding age-related changes in expanded clonotypes. Observed TCR beta diversity per million T cells fell roughly linearly with age, and a significant reduction was already apparent by age about 43. The long-lived group showed more naive CD4+ T cells, fewer expanded clones and increased TCR diversity than the aged group, suggesting age selection.

The CDR3 contains 17 residues, cysteine and phenylalanine counted. CDR3 DNA only is kept here, 51 bases in frame from base 1. V lost 3 bases and J lost 5 bases; the stretch between them is 20 bases long. For CDR1 and CDR2, the germline V gene lists MDHEN and SYDVKM. Recombination linked TRBV28 to TRBJ2-1; a weak D assignment points to TRBD1 (6 bases agree). Sequencing was carried out using blood. The TCR originated in a woman aged 18-29 years in good health. The CDR3 corresponds to CASSLVYRAWGHNEQFF. The nucleotide sequence reads as follows: TGTGCCAGCAGTTTGGTTTACAGGGCATGGGGGCACAATGAGCAGTTCTTC.